The present TCR beta chain was sequenced within a study of cytomegalovirus exposure and HLA in healthy donors. Remarks on this clone: What it binds is unknown.

Primers for the PCR totalled 60 Vbeta and 13 Jbeta. TCRdb's copy holds only in-frame clones and misses some; the assay was immunoSEQ multiplex PCR. The repertoire holds about 150,000 clones, about 85% seen once, with roughly 8% in the top ten. Between the trimmed V and J ends, which lost 6 bases and 3 bases, there was a span of 5 bases. The CDR3 is made up of 11 amino acids. CDR1 is MDHEN, CDR2 SYDVKM, per germline. Study findings and constraints: In an earlier analysis, most TCR beta V segments were productive about 87% or about 30% of the time. Later analysis indicated greater clonal expansion among HLA-associated TCR beta chains than among equally common other chains. The study put roughly 160 TCR beta chains on its list as cytomegalovirus-associated.

The chain has TRBV28 and TRBJ1-2; the D is unclear. Sequenced sample: PBMCs. The source is a man aged 25-40 years in good health and CMV-seropositive. The CDR3 sequence is CASSLDYGYTF. For the CDR3, the DNA is TGTGCCAGCAGCCTCGACTATGGCTACACCTTC.